These T cell receptor beta chains were read from a single sample in a study of T cell responses to AZD1222 COVID-19 vaccine. Produced via immunoSEQ multiplex PCR; TCRdb's table is partial and in-frame only. The data hold about 100,000 clones, with roughly 88% observed a single time. Sequenced here: peripheral blood, sampled on day 0 of AZD1222 vaccination. These TCRs come from an adult in good health. The CDR3 runs from the conserved cysteine through the conserved F or W. D genes are given only for firm matches. The listing skips clone size in some rows; elsewhere it reads once, few, many or a size class.

clone_size j_call v_call d_call cdr3_nt cdr3_aa
- TRBJ1-1 TRBV10-3 - TGTGCCATCCAAGCGGGACACCTGAACACTGAAGCTTTCTTT CAIQAGHLNTEAFF
once TRBJ2-1 TRBV5-6 TRBD1 TGTGCCAGCAGGTTGGGACAGGGTAACTACAATGAGCAGTTCTTC CASRLGQGNYNEQFF
- TRBJ1-5 TRBV10-3 - TGTGCCATCAGGAAGGGGGATAGCAATCAGCCCCAGCATTTT CAIRKGDSNQPQHF
- TRBJ1-5 TRBV28 - TGTGCCAGCAGTAGGTACAGATATAGCAATCAGCCCCAGCATTTT CASSRYRYSNQPQHF
- TRBJ2-5 TRBV4-2 - TGTGCCAGCAGCCAAGTGAGCTTTGAGACCCAGTACTTC CASSQVSFETQYF
- TRBJ1-4 TRBV5-1 - TGCGCCAGCAGCTTAAAAGGGACCACTAATGAAAAACTGTTTTTT CASSLKGTTNEKLFF
- TRBJ2-3 TRBV6-4 TRBD2 TGTGCCAGCAGTGCTAGCGGGAGCACAGATACGCAGTATTTT CASSASGSTDTQYF
- TRBJ2-5 TRBV19 - TGTGCCAGTAGTATGCAAGGAGAGACCCAGTACTTC CASSMQGETQYF
- TRBJ2-2 TRBV29-1 - TGCAGCGTTACTCAGGGAACCGGGGAGCTGTTTTTT CSVTQGTGELFF
- TRBJ2-3 TRBV5-4 - TGTGCCAGCAGCCGGGACGCCGGTAGCACAGATACGCAGTATTTT CASSRDAGSTDTQYF
- TRBJ1-5 TRBV6-1 - TGTGCCAGCAGTGAACGCGCTAATCAGCCCCAGCATTTT CASSERANQPQHF
- TRBJ1-1 TRBV18 TRBD1 TGTGCCAGCTCACCACTAGCTGGACAGGGGATAAACACTGAAGCTTTCTTT CASSPLAGQGINTEAFF
- TRBJ1-1 TRBV4-3 - TGCGCCAGCAGCCAAGAAACAGAGAACACTGAAGCTTTCTTT CASSQETENTEAFF
few TRBJ1-5 TRBV28 TRBD1 TGTGCCAGCAGCGTCGGACAGGGGATAAATCAGCCCCAGCATTTT CASSVGQGINQPQHF
- TRBJ2-1 TRBV5-4 - TGTGCCAGCAGCTTGGTTCCCGGGTCCTACAATGAGCAGTTCTTC CASSLVPGSYNEQFF
once TRBJ2-1 TRBV19 - TGTGCCAGTAGTATCCAGGACCGAGAGTACAATGAGCAGTTCTTC CASSIQDREYNEQFF
- TRBJ2-7 TRBV12-3/TRBV12-4 TRBD1 TGTGCCAGCAGCCTATCCACAGGGGCCGAGCAGTACTTC CASSLSTGAEQYF
once TRBJ1-1 TRBV5-1 - TGCGCCAGCAGCTTGAGCAGGGACAACACTGAAGCTTTCTTT CASSLSRDNTEAFF
- TRBJ2-1 TRBV9 - TGTGCCAGCAGTGCCGTGGCGGGACCCCCCTACAATGAGCAGTTCTTC CASSAVAGPPYNEQFF
- TRBJ2-2 TRBV28 TRBD2 TGTGCCAGCAGTTTAGGGACTAGCGGGAGAACCGGGGAGCTGTTTTTT CASSLGTSGRTGELFF
- TRBJ1-2 TRBV7-2 - TGTGCCAGCAGCTTAGCGAACCTGGGAGGCTACACCTTC CASSLANLGGYTF
- TRBJ1-2 TRBV5-1 - TGCGCCAGCAGCGCACAGGCAGGGGCCAAGGATGGCTACACCTTC CASSAQAGAKDGYTF
- TRBJ1-5 TRBV29-1 - TGCAGCGTTGCAACAGCAACTGGACAGCCCCAGCATTTT CSVATATGQPQHF
- TRBJ1-6 TRBV25-1 TRBD1 TGTGCCAGCAGTGGACAGGGAAATTCACCCCTCCACTTT CASSGQGNSPLHF